These T cell receptor beta chains were read from a single sample in a study of shared clonotypes between healthy human individuals. Repertoires were generated with immunoSEQ multiplex PCR, while TCRdb's copy carries only in-frame clones and drops some. Altogether approximately 1.5 million clones are present, approximately 98% being singletons, with the ten largest covering 0.4% to 0.55%. Sequenced: naive CD4+ T cells sorted from blood. The receptors stem from a man younger than 45 in good health. CDR3s include the opening cysteine and the closing phenylalanine or tryptophan. The order of the fields is J gene, clone size, D gene, V gene, CDR3 DNA, CDR3 protein. The D gene is left open where the match is weak. Size is omitted from some rows. Given values are once, few, many or a class for expanded clones.

J: TRBJ1-5
size: NA
D: NA
V: TRBV6-1
DNA: TGTGCCAGCAGGTCATCGAGCAATCAGCCCCAGCATTTT
CDR3: CASRSSSNQPQHF

J: TRBJ1-2
size: NA
D: NA
V: TRBV28
DNA: TGTGCCAGCACCCTCGGTAGTGGTGGCTACACCTTC
CDR3: CASTLGSGGYTF

J: TRBJ1-2
size: NA
D: NA
V: TRBV19
DNA: TGTGCCAGTAGTATAGTGTCGGGGCCGAGCTATGGCTACACCTTC
CDR3: CASSIVSGPSYGYTF

J: TRBJ1-1
size: NA
D: TRBD1
V: TRBV5-1
DNA: TGCGCCAGCAGCCCCTTGGACAGGGGCCGGACTGAAGCTTTCTTT
CDR3: CASSPLDRGRTEAFF

J: TRBJ1-2
size: NA
D: TRBD1
V: TRBV11-2
DNA: TGTGCCAGCAGCAGACAGGGGGCTCACTATGGCTACACCTTC
CDR3: CASSRQGAHYGYTF

J: TRBJ2-5
size: NA
D: TRBD1
V: TRBV14
DNA: TGTGCCAGCAGCCAGAGGACAGGCTCGAAAGAGACCCAGTACTTC
CDR3: CASSQRTGSKETQYF

J: TRBJ2-7
size: NA
D: NA
V: TRBV7-3
DNA: TGTGCCAGCAGCTTAATGGGGGGCCCGGACGAGCAGTACTTC
CDR3: CASSLMGGPDEQYF

J: TRBJ2-2
size: NA
D: TRBD2
V: TRBV28
DNA: TGTGCCAGCAGTATCCCATGGACTAGCGGGAGACTAACAACCGGGGAGCTGTTTTTT
CDR3: CASSIPWTSGRLTTGELFF

J: TRBJ2-3
size: NA
D: TRBD2
V: TRBV10-3
DNA: TGTGCCATCAGTAAGGGACTAGCGGCTAGCACAGATACGCAGTATTTT
CDR3: CAISKGLAASTDTQYF

J: TRBJ2-7
size: NA
D: TRBD2
V: TRBV5-1
DNA: TGCGCCAGCAGCACCGGACTAGCGGGTAACTTAAACTACGAGCAGTACTTC
CDR3: CASSTGLAGNLNYEQYF

J: TRBJ2-3
size: once
D: NA
V: TRBV5-5
DNA: TGTGCCAGCAGCACAATCCTGGGGCCCGATACGCAGTATTTT
CDR3: CASSTILGPDTQYF

J: TRBJ2-1
size: NA
D: NA
V: TRBV6-5
DNA: TGTGACAGCAGAACCCTGGTGGAGACGGGGGAGCAGTTCTTC
CDR3: CDSRTLVETGEQFF

J: TRBJ2-1
size: NA
D: TRBD1
V: TRBV7-9
DNA: TGTGCCAGCAGCCGTTGGGCGGGACAGGCTTACAATGAGCAGTTCTTC
CDR3: CASSRWAGQAYNEQFF

J: TRBJ2-1
size: NA
D: NA
V: TRBV5-1
DNA: TGCGCCAGCAGCGTGTTTAACAGGGTAGGTTCCTACAATGAGCAGTTCTTC
CDR3: CASSVFNRVGSYNEQFF

J: TRBJ2-7
size: NA
D: NA
V: TRBV7-2
DNA: TGTGCCAGCAGCTTAATGCTTTGGGGGCAGCTCTACGAGCAGTACTTC
CDR3: CASSLMLWGQLYEQYF

J: TRBJ1-6
size: NA
D: NA
V: TRBV18
DNA: TGTGCCAGCTCACGGGGGCAGGGCGGATATAATTCACCCCTCCACTTT
CDR3: CASSRGQGGYNSPLHF

J: TRBJ2-2
size: NA
D: NA
V: TRBV5-4
DNA: TGTGCCAGCAGCACCATGACCTCTACCAACACCGGGGAGCTGTTTTTT
CDR3: CASSTMTSTNTGELFF

J: TRBJ2-3
size: NA
D: NA
V: TRBV18
DNA: TGTGCCAGCTCACCAAATCTGGCAGATACGCAGTATTTT
CDR3: CASSPNLADTQYF

J: TRBJ1-3
size: NA
D: NA
V: TRBV18
DNA: TGTGCCAGCTCAACAGGTTTCGGTGGAAACACCATATATTTT
CDR3: CASSTGFGGNTIYF

J: TRBJ2-7
size: NA
D: TRBD2
V: TRBV28
DNA: TGTGCCAGCAGTTTACTACTAGCGGGAGGGATCCACGAGCAGTACTTC
CDR3: CASSLLLAGGIHEQYF

J: TRBJ1-5
size: NA
D: NA
V: TRBV1
DNA: TGCACCAGCAGCCAGAAGGGGAATCAGCCCCAGCATTTT
CDR3: CTSSQKGNQPQHF

J: TRBJ2-5
size: NA
D: NA
V: TRBV5-5
DNA: TGTGCCAGCAGCTTTGGAACCCAAGAGACCCAGTACTTC
CDR3: CASSFGTQETQYF

J: TRBJ2-7
size: NA
D: NA
V: TRBV5-4
DNA: TGTGCCAGCAGCCCCCGGGCTGGGAGCGTAGGGGAGCAGTACTTC
CDR3: CASSPRAGSVGEQYF

J: TRBJ2-1
size: NA
D: NA
V: TRBV2
DNA: TGTGCCAGCAGGAGAGGGGTTAGGGCGGAGCAGTTCTTC
CDR3: CASRRGVRAEQFF

J: TRBJ2-7
size: NA
D: NA
V: TRBV11-1
DNA: TGTGCCAGCAGCCCCCAGACTAGGATCTACGAGCAGTACTTC
CDR3: CASSPQTRIYEQYF

J: TRBJ2-7
size: NA
D: NA
V: TRBV5-5
DNA: TGTGCCAGCAGCTTGGCGTGGGGCGGCGAGCAGTACTTC
CDR3: CASSLAWGGEQYF

J: TRBJ1-4
size: NA
D: NA
V: TRBV5-1
DNA: TGCGCCAGCAGCTTGGCCAGATCGGCAAGCCATGAAAAACTGTTTTTT
CDR3: CASSLARSASHEKLFF

J: TRBJ2-5
size: NA
D: TRBD2
V: TRBV11-2
DNA: TGTGCCAGCAGCCCCATGACTAGCGGGAGACACTTC
CDR3: CASSPMTSGRHF

J: TRBJ2-2
size: NA
D: TRBD1
V: TRBV5-4
DNA: TGTGCCAGCAGCTTGGGGGACAGTGGGGTCGGGGAGCTGTTTTTT
CDR3: CASSLGDSGVGELFF

J: TRBJ1-1
size: NA
D: NA
V: TRBV11-1
DNA: TGTGCCAGCAGCTTGGGGGGTTTTTGGAACACTGAAGCTTTCTTT
CDR3: CASSLGGFWNTEAFF

J: TRBJ1-5
size: NA
D: NA
V: TRBV23-1
DNA: TGCGCCAGCAGCCTTATTAAGCGACGTGAAATTTCTAATCAGCCCCAGCATTTT
CDR3: CASSLIKRREISNQPQHF

J: TRBJ2-7
size: once
D: NA
V: TRBV10-1
DNA: TGCGCCAGCAGTGACAGCTACGAGCAGTACTTC
CDR3: CASSDSYEQYF

J: TRBJ1-5
size: NA
D: TRBD1
V: TRBV7-9
DNA: TGTGCCAGCAGCTTAGTCGGGACAGGGGGCAATCAGCCCCAGCATTTT
CDR3: CASSLVGTGGNQPQHF

J: TRBJ1-3
size: once
D: NA
V: TRBV7-2
DNA: TGTGCCAGCACCCCCCGCCTGAGTGCTGGAAACACCATATATTTT
CDR3: CASTPRLSAGNTIYF

J: TRBJ2-7
size: NA
D: NA
V: TRBV21-1
DNA: TGTGCCAGCAGCAAAGTTAAGGCTAGCGGGTTTATCGAGCAGTACTTC
CDR3: CASSKVKASGFIEQYF

J: TRBJ2-2
size: NA
D: TRBD1
V: TRBV2
DNA: TGTGCCAGCAGTGAGGACAGGTACACCGGGGAGCTGTTTTTT
CDR3: CASSEDRYTGELFF

J: TRBJ2-5
size: NA
D: NA
V: TRBV5-4
DNA: TGTGCCAGCAGCCGAGACAGGGAGGTGATCGGAGAGACCCAGTACTTC
CDR3: CASSRDREVIGETQYF

J: TRBJ2-7
size: NA
D: NA
V: TRBV27
DNA: TGTGCCAGCAGTTTACGCCCTCCGGGACAATCCTACGAGCAGTACTTC
CDR3: CASSLRPPGQSYEQYF

J: TRBJ1-1
size: once
D: TRBD1
V: TRBV19
DNA: TGTGCCAGTAGTATCGACAGGGACGCTGAAGCTTTCTTT
CDR3: CASSIDRDAEAFF

J: TRBJ2-7
size: once
D: NA
V: TRBV18
DNA: TGTGCCAGCTCACCCGACTTATACGAGCAGTACTTC
CDR3: CASSPDLYEQYF

J: TRBJ1-5
size: NA
D: NA
V: TRBV7-2
DNA: TGTGCCAGCAGCGAGGGGAACTTCGCTCAGCCCCAGCATTTT
CDR3: CASSEGNFAQPQHF

J: TRBJ2-2
size: NA
D: NA
V: TRBV2
DNA: TGTGCCAGCAGTCTTTACGGGACTCAGAACACCGGGGAGCTGTTTTTT
CDR3: CASSLYGTQNTGELFF

J: TRBJ2-5
size: NA
D: NA
V: TRBV29-1
DNA: TGCAGCGTTGAAGATTCGGTAGAGACCCAGTACTTC
CDR3: CSVEDSVETQYF

J: TRBJ1-5
size: NA
D: NA
V: TRBV28
DNA: TGTGCCAGTGGGGGGATCCAGCCCCAGCATTTT
CDR3: CASGGIQPQHF

J: TRBJ1-4
size: NA
D: NA
V: TRBV9
DNA: TGTGCCAGCAGCGAAAGCCCGGGACCGCTTGAAAAACTGTTTTTT
CDR3: CASSESPGPLEKLFF

J: TRBJ2-1
size: NA
D: NA
V: TRBV29-1
DNA: TGCAGCGTTGTTTATCGTGGGAGTGGGTCCTACAATGAGCAGTTCTTC
CDR3: CSVVYRGSGSYNEQFF

J: TRBJ2-1
size: NA
D: TRBD2
V: TRBV5-1
DNA: TGCGCCAGCAGGCGTTCGGGGGGAGCCGGCAATGAGCAGTTCTTC
CDR3: CASRRSGGAGNEQFF

J: TRBJ2-1
size: NA
D: NA
V: TRBV9
DNA: TGTGCCAGCAGCGTAGCAGGGACGAGCTCCTACAATGAGCAGTTCTTC
CDR3: CASSVAGTSSYNEQFF